Listed here are 21 T cell receptor beta chains from one sample, sequenced in a study of cytomegalovirus exposure and HLA in healthy donors. Researchers ran the PCR with 60 Vbeta and 13 Jbeta primers. Some clones are missing from TCRdb's copy, which holds only in-frame ones; the method was immunoSEQ multiplex PCR. The sample contains roughly 170,000 clones, approximately 80% of which appear only once. The sample was PBMCs. The receptors were gathered from a woman aged 30 to 39 in good health and CMV-seronegative.

The rearrangement links TRBV7-9 to TRBJ1-4, with 9 bases identical to TRBD1. V was pared by 4 bases and J by 8 bases, with 5 bases of the junction left unmatched. Germline CDR1 and CDR2: SEHNR and FQNEAQ (reference sequence). The CDR3 contains 14 residues. The chain's CDR3 is CASSSDRGHEKLFF. The CDR3 DNA reads TGTGCCAGCAGCTCGGACAGGGGACACGAAAAACTGTTTTTT.

V is TRBV28 and J is TRBJ2-1; perhaps TRBD2 as D (7 bases). The ends were cut back, 8 bases at V and 7 bases at J, with 18 bases in the middle. The CDR3 has 14 amino acids. Germline assignment: CDR1 MDHEN and CDR2 SYDVKM. The DNA of the CDR3 is TGTGCCAGCTCTAACTCTCGGGGGGCGAATGAGCAGTTCTTC. This gives the protein CASSNSRGANEQFF.

CDR3 DNA sequence: TGTGCCAGCAGCGTAGGCCCGCGTAATGAAAAACTGTTTTTT. It specifies CASSVGPRNEKLFF. The V and J genes are TRBV9 and TRBJ1-4; D is undetermined. There are 14 residues in the CDR3. Trimming cost V 0 bases and J 4 bases, with 7 bases left between them. From germline, CDR1 is SGDLS and CDR2 YYNGEE.

The count of this clone is one. CDR3 nucleotides: TGTGCCAGCAGCGCGGGACCTAATTCACCCCTCCACTTT. This encodes CASSAGPNSPLHF. The rearrangement uses TRBV13 and TRBJ1-6, with a weak D call TRBD1 (5 bases). This CDR3 has 13 amino acids. Trimming stripped 5 bases from V and 6 bases from J, with 8 bases between. The germline gives CDR1 PRHDT, CDR2 FYEKMQ (reference sequence).

The V call is TRBV19, the J call TRBJ1-5; the D gene is possibly TRBD1 (6 bases). There are 14 residues in the CDR3. Looked up from germline, CDR1 is LNHDA and CDR2 is SQIVND (reference sequence). V was trimmed by 10 bases and J by 6 bases, leaving 19 bases between them. This CDR3 reads CAISSGRGGQPQHF. CDR3 bases: TGTGCCATCTCGTCAGGGAGGGGGGGTCAGCCCCAGCATTTT.

This clone was recorded once. The chain combines TRBV7-8 with TRBJ1-1; the D gene is possibly TRBD1 (5 bases). Germline V gene sequence: CDR1 SGHVS, CDR2 FQNEAQ. The CDR3 is 14 residues long. V was shortened by 5 bases and J by 0 bases, with 10 bases between the two germline ends. The CDR3 DNA is TGTGCCAGCAGCCTCGGGGGAATGAACACTGAAGCTTTCTTT. It is translated as CASSLGGMNTEAFF.

This clone was counted only a few times. The rearrangement joins TRBV13 to TRBJ1-6; 8 nucleotides match TRBD1. The V and J ends lost 1 base and 9 bases, in that order; junction bases with no gene match: 8. CDR3 length equals 16 residues. From germline, CDR1 is PRHDT and CDR2 FYEKMQ (reference sequence). CDR3 protein: CASSLVSRGLGSPLHF. CDR3 sequence (DNA): TGTGCCAGCAGCTTAGTCTCCAGGGGGCTAGGTTCACCCCTCCACTTT.

V is TRBV7-9 and J is TRBJ2-5; no clear D gene. Germline CDR1 reads SEHNR; CDR2 reads FQNEAQ (reference sequence). The germline V and J ends were trimmed by 1 base and 5 bases, with 8 bases remaining between them. The CDR3 is 13 residues long. The CDR3 region is CASSLGRLETQYF. The CDR3 DNA is TGTGCCAGCAGCTTAGGCAGGCTCGAGACCCAGTACTTC.

The J gene is TRBJ2-5, the V gene TRBV6-5; 8 bases fit TRBD2. CDR1 and CDR2 (germline): MNHEY, SVGAGI. The length of the CDR3 is 15 residues. The V segment lost 6 bases and the J segment 4 bases; nucleotides outside the gene matches: 10. The CDR3 coding sequence is TGTGCCAGCAGCACTCTGGGACTAGGGGGAGAGACCCAGTACTTC. Translating gives CASSTLGLGGETQYF.

The chain joins TRBV5-6 to TRBJ2-1, with 8 nucleotides matching TRBD2. The ends lost 2 bases at V and 0 bases at J; junction bases unmatched: 4. The CDR3 covers 16 residues. Per germline, CDR1 SGHDT and CDR2 YYEEEE. DNA of the CDR3: TGTGCCAGCAGCTTTCTTAGCGGGGCCTCCTACAATGAGCAGTTCTTC. It yields the protein CASSFLSGASYNEQFF.

This clone was seen a few times. The chain combines TRBV10-3 with TRBJ2-7; TRBD2 might be the D (5 bases). CDR3 length: 13 residues. Germline assignment: CDR1 ENHRY and CDR2 SYGVKD. V lost 6 bases, J lost 3 bases, and 12 bases lay in between. The CDR3 loop is CAIRSEGIYEQYF. In DNA, the CDR3 is TGTGCCATCAGATCTGAGGGAATCTACGAGCAGTACTTC.

The V call is TRBV30, the J call TRBJ2-5; D gene unclear. The J call is doubtful: the DNA matches TRBJ2-7 better. CDR1 and CDR2 (germline): GTSNPN, SVGIG (reference sequence). The CDR3 contains 11 residues. Here the CDR3 DNA reads TGTGCCTGGAGCGACAAATACGAGCAGTACTTC. As protein: CAWSDKYEQYF.

This clone has a handful of counts. This chain uses TRBV5-4 with TRBJ1-1; the match to TRBD1 covers 10 bases. This CDR3 is built from 14 residues. Germline values: CDR1 SGHNT, CDR2 YYREEE (reference sequence). The V gene end was trimmed by 2 bases and the J gene end by 5 bases; junction bases not matched to a gene: 3. The CDR3: CASSFDRGRTEAFF. The CDR3 DNA sequence: TGTGCCAGCAGCTTCGACAGGGGGCGGACTGAAGCTTTCTTT.

This chain uses TRBV5-1 with TRBJ1-2; maybe TRBD1 (5 bases). The CDR3 totals 14 residues. The V and J ends lost 4 bases and 5 bases respectively, with 15 bases between them. Germline loops: CDR1 SGHRS, CDR2 YFSETQ. CDR3 nucleotide sequence: TGCGCCAGCAGCCCGGGAGGGGAGAGGTATGGCTACACCTTC. Translation: CASSPGGERYGYTF.

The rearrangement uses TRBV6-6 and TRBJ2-7, with 8 bases matching TRBD1. The length of the CDR3 is 15 residues. V lost 0 bases, J lost 2 bases, and 3 bases stayed unmatched. Germline V CDR1 and CDR2: MNHNY, SVGAGI (reference sequence). The CDR3 loop reads CASSYSDRATYEQYF. Written as DNA, the CDR3 is TGTGCCAGCAGTTACTCGGACAGGGCCACCTACGAGCAGTACTTC.

This clone was counted a few times. For the CDR3, the DNA is TGTGCCAGCAACCGTCGGTACGAGCAGTACTTC. Residues: CASNRRYEQYF. This chain joins TRBV5-6 and TRBJ2-7; D is unclear. CDR3 length: 11 amino acids. CDR1 and CDR2 from the germline V gene are SGHDT and YYEEEE. V dropped 6 bases and J dropped 4 bases, with 8 bases sitting between them.

This clone was observed a handful of times. This rearrangement joins TRBV18 to TRBJ2-7, with D tentatively TRBD1 (5 bases). Germline V gene lookup returns CDR1 KGHSH and CDR2 LQKENI. V lost 2 bases to trimming and J lost 1 base, with 12 bases between them. This CDR3 is 15 amino acids long. Here the CDR3 DNA reads TGTGCCAGCTCACCAGGGGCCGAGTTGTCCTACGAGCAGTACTTC. Translation: CASSPGAELSYEQYF.

This rearrangement joins TRBV20-1 to TRBJ2-7, with unresolved D. Germline-derived CDR1 and CDR2 are DFQATT and SNEGSKA (reference sequence). V was clipped by 5 bases and J by 3 bases, with 8 bases between them. This CDR3 is built from 11 residues. In DNA, the CDR3 is TGCAGTGCTCAGAAAAACTACGAGCAGTACTTC. Translating gives CSAQKNYEQYF.

The chain couples TRBV6-5 to TRBJ2-7; 7 bases are a match to TRBD1. Trimming cost V 5 bases and J 2 bases; bases outside gene matches: 3. This CDR3 is 13 amino acids long. Germline lookup yields CDR1 MNHEY and CDR2 SVGAGI. The CDR3 DNA reads TGTGCCAGCAGTCGGGACAGACCCTACGAGCAGTACTTC. Protein sequence: CASSRDRPYEQYF.

J is TRBJ2-7 and V is TRBV4-3, with 11 bases that match TRBD2. In germline, CDR1 is LGHNA, CDR2 YSLEER. The ends lost 2 bases at V and 4 bases at J; junction bases unmatched: 10. The CDR3 extends over 17 amino acids. As DNA, the CDR3 is TGCGCCAGCAGCCAACGTTTGGCTAGCGGGAGGAGTTACGAGCAGTACTTC. Protein product: CASSQRLASGRSYEQYF.

The rearrangement uses TRBV27 and TRBJ1-4; the D is unclear. Between the trimmed V and J ends, which lost 5 bases and 4 bases, there was a span of 5 bases. Per the germline V gene, CDR1 is MNHEY and CDR2 is SMNVEV (reference sequence). This CDR3 has 12 amino acids. The CDR3 spells CASSELNEKLFF. Here the CDR3 DNA reads TGTGCCAGCAGTGAGCTTAATGAAAAACTGTTTTTT.